This is a list of T cell receptor beta chains from one sample in a study of blood T cell repertoires in COVID-19. Data came from immunoSEQ multiplex PCR; TCRdb stores just in-frame clones and leaves some out. The table includes around 60,000 clones, 70% to 90% detected once. Input material: peripheral blood. Source of these receptors: an elderly man with acute or convalescent COVID-19. Each CDR3 is given with its conserved first and last residue. D genes are given only for firm matches. The size entry is marked missing in some rows and otherwise reads once, few, many or a size class.

CDR3 length	clone size	D gene	V gene	J gene	CDR3 DNA	CDR3 protein
15	-	-	TRBV6-5	TRBJ1-1	TGTGCCAGCAGCGCGCGTGGTTTGGGCGAGACTGAAGCTTTCTTT	CASSARGLGETEAFF
16	-	TRBD1	TRBV5-4	TRBJ1-2	TGTGCCAGCAGCTTGTTTACAGGGGGTCTAGAATATGGCTACACCTTC	CASSLFTGGLEYGYTF
15	-	-	TRBV18	TRBJ1-5	TGTGCCAGCTCACCACTTTCAGGGCGAGATCAGCCCCAGCATTTT	CASSPLSGRDQPQHF
14	-	-	TRBV14	TRBJ1-1	TGTGCCAGCAGCCCATGGGCTAGGGGTACTGAAGCTTTCTTT	CASSPWARGTEAFF
15	-	-	TRBV7-2	TRBJ1-6	TGTGCCAGCAGCTTACAGGGGACGGTCAATTCACCCCTCCACTTT	CASSLQGTVNSPLHF
15	once	TRBD1	TRBV27	TRBJ1-2	TGTGCCAGCAGCCCCCGGACAGGGAATTTCTATGGCTACACCTTC	CASSPRTGNFYGYTF
12	-	-	TRBV30	TRBJ1-3	TGTGCCTGGAGTGTACTAGCAAACACCATATATTTT	CAWSVLANTIYF
13	-	-	TRBV18	TRBJ2-5	TGTGCCAGCTCACCTCTGACACAAGAGACCCAGTACTTC	CASSPLTQETQYF
15	-	-	TRBV11-2	TRBJ1-1	TGTGCCAGCACCCATTTACAGGGCCGGTACACTGAAGCTTTCTTT	CASTHLQGRYTEAFF
17	-	-	TRBV6-4	TRBJ1-6	TGTGCCAGCAGTGACACGCGGACATCCTCCTATAATTCACCCCTCCACTTT	CASSDTRTSSYNSPLHF
13	once	TRBD1	TRBV19	TRBJ2-3	TGTGCCAGTAGGGTGACAGGGGTGGATACGCAGTATTTT	CASRVTGVDTQYF
15	-	-	TRBV6-1	TRBJ1-2	TGTGCCAGCAGTGAAGGGTGGGGAGGGGGCTATGGCTACACCTTC	CASSEGWGGGYGYTF
13	-	-	TRBV5-1	TRBJ2-5	TGCGCCAGCAGCTTGGCCTCCTCGGAGACCCAGTACTTC	CASSLASSETQYF
14	-	-	TRBV5-4	TRBJ1-1	TGTGCCAGCAGCTTGACAGGGATCCTCACTGAAGCTTTCTTT	CASSLTGILTEAFF
15	few	TRBD1	TRBV6-5	TRBJ2-4	TGTGCCAGCAGACAGGGGGCCGTCGCCAAAAACATTCAGTACTTC	CASRQGAVAKNIQYF
14	once	-	TRBV5-6	TRBJ1-6	TGTGCCAGCAGCCAGGGGCTTTTAGATTCACCCCTCCACTTT	CASSQGLLDSPLHF
15	-	-	TRBV2	TRBJ2-7	TGTGCCAGCAGTGAACAGGGACGGGGGACCTACGAGCAGTACTTC	CASSEQGRGTYEQYF
15	-	TRBD1	TRBV29-1	TRBJ2-7	TGCAGCGTTGAAAATCAAGGGACAGGGGGATGGGAGCAGTACTTC	CSVENQGTGGWEQYF
16	-	TRBD2	TRBV7-2	TRBJ2-2	TGTGCCAGCAGCTTAGTCGGGGGGGCCCTCGCCGGGGAGCTGTTTTTT	CASSLVGGALAGELFF
15	-	-	TRBV10-2	TRBJ2-7	TGCGCCAGCAGTGAGAGGCCAGCGATACTCTACGAGCAGTACTTC	CASSERPAILYEQYF
15	-	-	TRBV7-8	TRBJ2-6	TGTGCCAGCAACCAACAGGGCTCTGGGGCCAACGTCCTGACTTTC	CASNQQGSGANVLTF
14	-	TRBD1	TRBV6-5	TRBJ2-7	TGTGCCAGCAGGAATAGGGGGCTCTCCTACGAGCAGTACTTC	CASRNRGLSYEQYF
13	-	-	TRBV2	TRBJ2-3	TGTGCCAGTCTACGGGACACCACAGATACGCAGTATTTT	CASLRDTTDTQYF
15	-	TRBD1	TRBV7-2	TRBJ2-5	TGTGCCAGCAGCTCCATGACAGGGCTGGGGGAGACCCAGTACTTC	CASSSMTGLGETQYF